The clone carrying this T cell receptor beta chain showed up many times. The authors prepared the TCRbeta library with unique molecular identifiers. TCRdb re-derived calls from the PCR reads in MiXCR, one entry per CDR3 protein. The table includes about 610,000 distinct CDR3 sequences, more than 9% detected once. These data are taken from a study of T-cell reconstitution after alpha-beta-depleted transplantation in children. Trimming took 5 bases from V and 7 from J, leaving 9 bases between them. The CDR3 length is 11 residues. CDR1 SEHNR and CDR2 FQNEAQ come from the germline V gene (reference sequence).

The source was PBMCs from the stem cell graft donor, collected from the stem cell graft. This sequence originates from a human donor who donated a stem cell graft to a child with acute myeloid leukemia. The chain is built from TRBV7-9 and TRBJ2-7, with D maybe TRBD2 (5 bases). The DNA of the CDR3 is TGTGCCAGCAGCCCACGGGATGAGCAGTACTTC. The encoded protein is CASSPRDEQYF. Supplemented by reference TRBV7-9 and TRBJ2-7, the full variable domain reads DTGVSQNPRHKITKRGQNVTFRCDPISEHNRLYWYRQTLGQGPEFLTYFQNEAQLEKSRLLSDRFSAERPKGSFSTLEIQRTEQGDSAMYLCASSPRDEQYFGPGTRLTVT.